This entry concerns a single TCR beta chain. What it binds is unknown. The germline V gene encodes CDR1 ENHRY and CDR2 SYGVKD. The CDR3 is made up of 13 amino acids. Trimming shortened V by 4 bases and J by 1 base, and 7 bases separated the two germline ends. The sample originates from a study of cytomegalovirus exposure and HLA in healthy donors. PCR primers comprised 60 Vbeta and 13 Jbeta primers. Libraries were prepared by immunoSEQ multiplex PCR; TCRdb keeps only in-frame clonotypes and omits some of them. The profile shows under 100,000 clones, roughly 70% of them singletons. Points from the study as a whole: In an earlier analysis, in roughly 600 donors, most V segments appeared productive either ~90% or ~30% of the time. A later analysis showed HLA-associated TCR beta chains outstripping equally common others in clonal expansion.

The sequence was obtained from a middle-aged man in good health and CMV-seronegative. The sequencing input was PBMCs. J is TRBJ1-1 and V is TRBV10-3; D gene uncertain. CDR3 in DNA: TGTGCCATCAGTGTGAGTGGGAACACTGAAGCTTTCTTT. It yields the protein CAISVSGNTEAFF.